One sample yielded the 31 T cell receptor beta chains listed below, sequenced in a study of shared clonotypes between healthy human individuals. Naive CD8 cells were CD45RO-negative, positively selected for CCR7, excluding terminally differentiated effector memory CD45RA+ cells. Repertoires were generated with immunoSEQ multiplex PCR, while TCRdb's copy carries only in-frame clones and drops some. Among some 740,000 clones listed, more than 85% were seen once. The material sequenced was naive CD8+ T cells sorted from blood. These TCRs come from a man younger than 45 in good health.

The V call is TRBV28, the J call TRBJ2-2, with D possibly being TRBD2 (5 bases). Trimming pared 5 bases from V and 7 bases from J, leaving 14 bases between. Per the germline V gene, CDR1 is MDHEN and CDR2 is SYDVKM. CDR3 length: 14 amino acids. The CDR3 DNA follows: TGTGCCAGCAGTGACGCAGTTCGGGGCGGGGAGCTGTTTTTT. The encoded protein is CASSDAVRGGELFF.

Concerning this clone: Other DNA variants within this sample encode the same CDR3. The chain joins TRBV27 to TRBJ1-5, with D perhaps matching TRBD1 (5 bases). This CDR3 contains 14 residues. Germline V gene data show CDR1 as MNHEY and CDR2 as SMNVEV (reference sequence). Between the trimmed V and J ends, which lost 2 bases and 1 base, there was a span of 6 bases. CDR3 region: CASSLRGSNQPQHF. The CDR3 DNA is TGTGCCAGCAGTTTAAGGGGAAGCAATCAGCCCCAGCATTTT.

In nucleotides, the CDR3 is TGTGCCAGCAGTTTCCCCAACTACGAGCAGTACTTC. It yields the protein CASSFPNYEQYF. The chain combines TRBV28 with TRBJ2-7; D remains unclear. The CDR3 runs 12 residues. V lost 3 bases to trimming and J lost 3 bases, with 6 bases between them. The V gene's germline CDR1 is MDHEN and CDR2 SYDVKM.

The chain joins TRBV15 to TRBJ1-2, with unresolved D. Germline V gene sequence: CDR1 LNHNV, CDR2 YYDKDF (reference sequence). CDR3 length: 15 amino acids. Trimming removed 0 bases from V and 4 bases from J, with 12 bases in between. CDR3 protein: CATSREIGRVYGYTF. CDR3 DNA: TGTGCCACCAGCAGAGAAATAGGGAGGGTCTATGGCTACACCTTC. The full variable domain, its missing parts supplied by reference TRBV15 and TRBJ1-2, is DAMVIQNPRYQVTQFGKPVTLSCSQTLNHNVMYWYQQKSSQAPKLLFHYYDKDFNNEADTPDNFQSRRPNTSFCFLDIRSPGLGDTAMYLCATSREIGRVYGYTFGSGTRLTVV.

This clone came up once. This chain joins TRBV27 and TRBJ2-7; D may be TRBD1 or TRBD2 (6 bases each). The CDR3 has 14 residues. Trimming cost V 2 bases and J 4 bases, with 12 bases left between them. CDR1 MNHEY and CDR2 SMNVEV come from the germline V gene (reference sequence). The CDR3 nucleotides are TGTGCCAGCAGTTTACGGGGGCCGGGGTACGAGCAGTACTTC. It is translated as CASSLRGPGYEQYF.

This rearrangement joins TRBV6-1 to TRBJ2-7, with 8 bases lining up with TRBD1. CDR1 MNHNS and CDR2 SASEGT come from the germline V gene. The CDR3 spans 14 residues. The junction had 3 bases not matched to a gene; V was cut back by 2 bases and J by 3 bases. The CDR3 region has the DNA TGTGCCAGCAGTGAACAGGGGGCGGGCTACGAGCAGTACTTC. This gives the protein CASSEQGAGYEQYF.

The V call is TRBV27, the J call TRBJ1-2; D is unresolved. Germline V gene lookup returns CDR1 MNHEY and CDR2 SMNVEV (reference sequence). V lost 5 bases to trimming and J lost 2 bases, with 12 bases between them. The length of the CDR3 is 14 residues. Written as DNA, the CDR3 is TGTGCCAGCAGTACCATGGAGGCGAACTATGGCTACACCTTC. Its translation: CASSTMEANYGYTF.

V gene TRBV7-8 combines with J gene TRBJ1-5; D unclear. Trimming pared 1 base from V and 7 bases from J, leaving 20 bases between. Germline V gene sequence: CDR1 SGHVS, CDR2 FQNEAQ. The length of the CDR3 is 17 residues. The CDR3 bases are TGTGCCAGCAGCTTAGAGGCCGCGACTGGGGTTGGACAGCCCCAGCATTTT. Translation gives CASSLEAATGVGQPQHF.

This chain uses TRBV10-3 with TRBJ1-1; D is perhaps TRBD1 (5 bases). From germline, CDR1 is ENHRY and CDR2 SYGVKD. There are 16 residues in the CDR3. The ends were cut back, 0 bases at V and 0 bases at J, with 11 bases in the middle. The CDR3 loop reads CAISESLRTLNTEAFF. The CDR3 bases are TGTGCCATCAGTGAGTCGTTGCGGACACTGAACACTGAAGCTTTCTTT.

The V and J genes are TRBV11-2 and TRBJ1-4; 7 nucleotides agree with TRBD1. V gave up 4 bases and J gave up 6 bases; unmatched junction bases: 8. CDR3 length: 15 amino acids. CDR1 and CDR2 (germline): SGHAT, FQNNGV. CDR3 sequence reads: CASSSRGVSDEKLFF. CDR3 DNA: TGTGCCAGCAGCTCCAGGGGGGTATCCGATGAAAAACTGTTTTTT.

The CDR3 DNA sequence: TGTGCCAGCAGTTATGAAGGGGGATTCGGCTATGGCTACACCTTC. This gives the protein CASSYEGGFGYGYTF. V and J are TRBV6-5 and TRBJ1-2; possible D gene TRBD1, 6 bases. Germline CDR1 and CDR2: MNHEY and SVGAGI. V lost 3 bases to trimming and J lost 4 bases, with 15 bases between them. The CDR3 spans 15 residues.

The CDR3 bases are TGTGCCAGCAGTTACGGTGGGACAGGGGGCGGCGAGCAGTACTTC. Protein: CASSYGGTGGGEQYF. This chain uses TRBV6-5 with TRBJ2-7, with 12 bases matching TRBD1. The V and J ends lost 2 bases and 6 bases, in that order; junction bases with no gene match: 5. Germline CDR1 and CDR2: MNHEY and SVGAGI. This CDR3 spans 15 amino acids.

The chain combines TRBV25-1 with TRBJ2-1; TRBD1 aligns across 7 bases. V shed 7 bases, J shed 8 bases, and the junction held 14 bases outside the gene matches. CDR1 is MGHDK, CDR2 SYGVNS, per germline. The CDR3 totals 15 residues. This CDR3 reads CASNRFRGRDDEQFF. In nucleotides, the CDR3 is TGTGCCAGCAACCGTTTTAGGGGGCGAGATGATGAGCAGTTCTTC.

This chain links TRBV28 with TRBJ1-3, with D tentatively TRBD1 (5 bases). Germline CDR1 reads MDHEN; CDR2 reads SYDVKM. V was pared by 5 bases and J by 2 bases, with 19 bases between. There are 17 residues in the CDR3. Here the CDR3 reads CASSTNRLDIPGNTIYF. CDR3 DNA: TGTGCCAGCAGTACGAACCGTTTGGACATCCCTGGAAACACCATATATTTT.

This clone occurred a few times. The rearrangement links TRBV25-1 to TRBJ2-2; no clear D. The CDR3 runs to 12 residues. The germline gives CDR1 MGHDK, CDR2 SYGVNS. Trimming took off 0 bases at V and 7 bases at J, with 3 bases between the two ends. The CDR3 bases are TGTGCCAGCAGTGAATATATCGGGGAGCTGTTTTTT. Protein: CASSEYIGELFF. The full variable domain, rest sourced from reference TRBV25-1 and TRBJ2-2, is EADIYQTPRYLVIGTGKKITLECSQTMGHDKMYWYQQDPGMELHLIHYSYGVNSTEKGDLSSESTVSRIRTEHFPLTLESARPSHTSQYLCASSEYIGELFFGEGSRLTVL.

The V call is TRBV10-3, the J call TRBJ2-7; 9 nucleotides match TRBD1. Germline V CDR1 and CDR2: ENHRY, SYGVKD. V was pared by 4 bases and J by 3 bases, with 1 base of the junction left unmatched. The CDR3 is 13 amino acids. As DNA, the CDR3 is TGTGCCATCAGTGTGGGACAGGGCTACGAGCAGTACTTC. This codes for CAISVGQGYEQYF.

This clone has a single count. The chain has TRBV7-2 and TRBJ2-7, with D uncertain. The CDR3 covers 15 residues. Germline V gives CDR1 SGHTA, CDR2 FQGNSA. Trimming removed 1 base at V and 0 bases at J, with 10 bases between. This CDR3 is CASSLDMGFSYEQYF. CDR3 sequence (DNA): TGTGCCAGCAGCTTAGATATGGGATTCTCCTACGAGCAGTACTTC.

The rearrangement links TRBV2 to TRBJ2-5, with unresolved D. Trimming took off 2 bases at V and 2 bases at J, with 12 bases between the two ends. The CDR3 loop spans 15 amino acids. Germline V gene lookup returns CDR1 SNHLY and CDR2 FYNNEI. CDR3 sequence (DNA): TGTGCCAGCAGTGAAAATAGTTGGGGACAAGAGACCCAGTACTTC. As protein: CASSENSWGQETQYF.

V usage is TRBV4-2 and J usage is TRBJ2-7; D may match TRBD1 or TRBD2 (5 bases each). CDR1 and CDR2 from the germline V gene are LGHNA and YNFKEQ. The CDR3 contains 15 residues. V was shortened by 3 bases and J by 0 bases, with 12 bases between the two germline ends. The CDR3 coding sequence is TGTGCCAGCAGCCAGGGGGTTTCGAGCTCCTACGAGCAGTACTTC. Its protein is CASSQGVSSSYEQYF.

The rearrangement uses TRBV7-9 and TRBJ2-5; D assignment may be TRBD1 or TRBD2 (5 bases each). This CDR3 is built from 15 residues. V lost 5 bases and J 5 bases, leaving 18 bases between the germline ends. Germline CDR1 and CDR2: SEHNR and FQNEAQ (reference sequence). CDR3 DNA: TGTGCCAGCAGCCTTGGCCGTGCCCGGGACGAGACCCAGTACTTC. Translating it yields CASSLGRARDETQYF.

DNA of the CDR3: TGTGCCAGCAGCTACCGGGACAGGAGACAAGATACGCAGTATTTT. This gives the protein CASSYRDRRQDTQYF. This chain connects TRBV7-9 to TRBJ2-3; 8 nucleotides align to TRBD1. The CDR3 consists of 15 residues. The junction had 8 bases not matched to a gene; V was cut back by 4 bases and J by 5 bases. Germline V lookup: CDR1 SEHNR, CDR2 FQNEAQ (reference sequence).

The V gene is TRBV29-1, the J gene TRBJ1-1; D possibly corresponds to TRBD1 (6 bases). This CDR3 has 15 residues. With 2 bases removed from V and 3 bases from J, the gap between germline ends came to 16 bases. Germline V gene data show CDR1 as SQVTM and CDR2 as ANQGSEA. CDR3 bases: TGCAGCGTTGAATTAGTGGACAGTGCGGACACTGAAGCTTTCTTT. This encodes CSVELVDSADTEAFF.

The chain recombines TRBV11-2 with TRBJ2-1; D gene ambiguous. The germline V gene has CDR1 SGHAT and CDR2 FQNNGV. V gave up 5 bases and J gave up 5 bases, with 13 bases separating them. The CDR3 loop spans 14 amino acids. CDR3 loop: CASSLRYSNNEQFF. In nucleotides, the CDR3 is TGTGCCAGCAGCCTAAGATATTCTAACAATGAGCAGTTCTTC.

V and J are TRBV9 and TRBJ2-1; TRBD2 aligns across 12 bases. The CDR3 is 15 amino acids. The V and J ends lost 4 bases and 10 bases, in that order; junction bases with no gene match: 9. CDR1 SGDLS and CDR2 YYNGEE come from the germline V gene. The CDR3 loop reads CASSSRLAGAGEQFF. The CDR3 nucleotides read TGTGCCAGCAGCTCCAGACTAGCGGGAGCTGGCGAGCAGTTCTTC.

This clone was found once. The sample contains more than one DNA sequence encoding this CDR3. The CDR3 sequence is CASSLGSEQYF. The CDR3 DNA reads TGTGCCAGCAGTTTGGGTAGCGAGCAGTACTTC. This chain uses TRBV27 with TRBJ2-7; D not resolved. CDR3 length equals 11 residues. V was shortened by 3 bases and J by 6 bases, with 6 bases between the two germline ends. CDR1 MNHEY and CDR2 SMNVEV come from the germline V gene (reference sequence).

This chain links TRBV7-9 with TRBJ1-1; D may be TRBD1 (5 bases). The CDR3 contains 15 residues. The V end lost 5 bases, the J end lost 1 base, and 14 bases lay between the germline ends. CDR1 and CDR2 (germline): SEHNR, FQNEAQ (reference sequence). The CDR3 nucleotides are TGTGCCAGCAGCGCTCGCGGACACCCGAACACTGAAGCTTTCTTT. Translating it yields CASSARGHPNTEAFF.

The chain links TRBV7-2 to TRBJ1-2; 8 bases are shared with TRBD1. The CDR3 spans 13 residues. CDR1 and CDR2 (germline): SGHTA, FQGNSA. V dropped 1 base and J dropped 10; count of bases not matched to a gene: 5. The CDR3: CASSLDRRGPYTF. Here the CDR3 DNA reads TGTGCCAGCAGCTTAGATCGCAGGGGGCCCTACACCTTC. Supplemented by reference TRBV7-2 and TRBJ1-2, the full variable domain reads GAGVSQSPSNKVTEKGKDVELRCDPISGHTALYWYRQSLGQGLEFLIYFQGNSAPDKSGLPSDRFSAERTGGSVSTLTIQRTQQEDSAVYLCASSLDRRGPYTFGSGTRLTVV.

This clone has a single count. The rearrangement links TRBV29-1 to TRBJ2-3; D tentatively reads TRBD1 or TRBD2 (5 bases each). The CDR3 has 14 amino acids. With 3 bases removed from V and 1 base from J, the gap between germline ends came to 11 bases. Germline values: CDR1 SQVTM, CDR2 ANQGSEA. CDR3 coding DNA: TGCAGCGTTGATGAGGGGAAGGGCACAGATACGCAGTATTTT. This translates into CSVDEGKGTDTQYF.

This clone was seen a single time. CDR3 sequence: CATSRGQGAYEQYF. The CDR3 region has the DNA TGTGCCACCAGCAGAGGTCAGGGGGCCTACGAGCAGTACTTC. The V call is TRBV15, the J call TRBJ2-7; 7 bases line up with TRBD1. Germline lookup yields CDR1 LNHNV and CDR2 YYDKDF (reference sequence). J was trimmed by 2 bases and V by 1 base; bases with no gene match: 2. This CDR3 region has 14 residues.

The genes are TRBV5-1 and TRBJ2-7, with D perhaps matching TRBD1 (5 bases). Germline V CDR1 and CDR2: SGHRS, YFSETQ. CDR3 length: 14 residues. V was shortened by 2 bases and J by 5 bases, with 14 bases between the two germline ends. The CDR3 region has the DNA TGCGCCAGCAGCTTAACACAGGCAAGCCACGAGCAGTACTTC. Protein sequence: CASSLTQASHEQYF.

The rearrangement uses TRBV6-1 and TRBJ2-1, with 7 nucleotides matching TRBD2. The V and J ends lost 4 bases and 0 bases, in that order; junction bases with no gene match: 6. The CDR3 consists of 16 residues. Germline CDR1 and CDR2: MNHNS and SASEGT. The DNA of the CDR3 is TGTGCCAGCAGTGCACTAGCGCAGAGCTCCTACAATGAGCAGTTCTTC. It yields the protein CASSALAQSSYNEQFF.